This T cell receptor beta chain is drawn from a study of T cells expressing NK-cell markers. The study's findings and limits: Six donors had dominant NKG2C+ clonotypes that comprised about 1.0-7.5% of their CD8+ T cells. It is unclear if expanded NKG2C-expressing clones target HCMV antigens.

This CDR3 has 18 residues. Germline loops: CDR1 DFQATT, CDR2 SNEGSKA (reference sequence). Turning to this clonotype: As yet, its antigen is unknown.

TCRdb derives one entry per CDR3 protein from the 5' RACE reads, leaving out DNA. The clone table shows around 470,000 distinct CDR3 sequences, with the ten largest holding almost 1.5%. The TCR originated in a woman between 45 and 60 years old in good health. V and J are TRBV20-1 and TRBJ2-7; TCRdb designates TRBD2, a call that cannot be tested without DNA. The sequenced material came from blood T cells: a sorted CD56 or NKG2C T cell subset, CD4+ or CD8+ T cells, or bulk PBMC T cells (not recorded which). This chain's CDR3 is CSATLIGLAGGSTYEQYF.